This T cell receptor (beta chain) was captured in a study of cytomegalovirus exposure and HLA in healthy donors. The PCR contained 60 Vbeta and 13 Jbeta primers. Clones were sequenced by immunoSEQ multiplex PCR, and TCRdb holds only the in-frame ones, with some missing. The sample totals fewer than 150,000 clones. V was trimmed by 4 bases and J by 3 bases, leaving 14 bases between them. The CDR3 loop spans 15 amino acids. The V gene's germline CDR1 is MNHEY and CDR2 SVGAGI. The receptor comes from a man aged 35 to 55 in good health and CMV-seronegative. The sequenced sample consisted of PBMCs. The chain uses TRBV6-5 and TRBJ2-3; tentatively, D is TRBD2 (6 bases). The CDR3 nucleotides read TGTGCCAGCAGTTCCCCGGGACTGATTACAGATACGCAGTATTTT. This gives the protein CASSSPGLITDTQYF.